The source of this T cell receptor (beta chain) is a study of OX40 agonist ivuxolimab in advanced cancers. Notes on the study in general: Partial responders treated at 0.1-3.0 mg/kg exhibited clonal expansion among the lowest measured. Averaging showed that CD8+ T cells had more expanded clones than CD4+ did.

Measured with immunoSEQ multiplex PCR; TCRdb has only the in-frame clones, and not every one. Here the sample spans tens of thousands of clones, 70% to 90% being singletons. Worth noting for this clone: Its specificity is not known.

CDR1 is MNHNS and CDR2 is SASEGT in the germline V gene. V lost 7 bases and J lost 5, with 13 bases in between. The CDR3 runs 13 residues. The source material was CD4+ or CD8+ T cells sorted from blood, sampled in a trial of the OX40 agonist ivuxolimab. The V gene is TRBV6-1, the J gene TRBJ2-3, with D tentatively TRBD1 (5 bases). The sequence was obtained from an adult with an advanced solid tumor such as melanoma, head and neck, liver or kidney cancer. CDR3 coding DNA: TGTGCCAGCAATGACAGACTGGGAGATACGCAGTATTTT. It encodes CASNDRLGDTQYF.